This T cell receptor beta chain emerged from a study of cytomegalovirus exposure and HLA in healthy donors. Study results and limitations: Some TCR beta chains (about 180 of them) were listed as cytomegalovirus-associated. It was likely that a cluster of highly shared sequence variants was a sequencing artifact. The records held CMV serostatus as the only immune exposure information. On later analysis, the bulk of CMV-associated TCR beta chains appeared to be HLA-restricted.

With regard to this clone: As yet, its antigen is unknown.

PCR employed 60 Vbeta and 13 Jbeta primers. Profiled with immunoSEQ multiplex PCR; TCRdb holds only in-frame clones, not every one. The repertoire consists of roughly 100,000 clones, with just over 75% occurring once and the leading ten covering approximately 8.2%. This receptor was taken from a man aged 35 to 55 in good health and CMV-seropositive. The sample comprised PBMCs.

CDR3 in DNA: TGCGCCAGCAGCCAAGGAGGTAATAGCAATCAGCCCCAGCATTTT. It specifies CASSQGGNSNQPQHF. This chain links TRBV4-1 with TRBJ1-5; D is ambiguous. CDR1 and CDR2 from the germline V gene are MGHRA and YSYEKL. Deletions cut 1 base from V and 0 bases from J, with 7 bases between. The CDR3 is made up of 15 amino acids.